This TCR beta chain was recorded in a study of prognosis after radiotherapy for stage I lung cancer. This clonotype was observed many times. Two-round multiplex PCR, the amplification method, yielded TCR beta CDR3 from genomic DNA. Initially, in first-round PCR, primers specific to each TRBV and TRBJ gene were used. A single record per CDR3 protein comes from TCRdb applying MiXCR to the multiplex PCR reads. Among some 60,000 distinct CDR3 sequences listed, 26% were seen once. Trimming stripped 7 bases from V and 5 bases from J, with 8 bases between. The CDR3 totals 12 residues. The V gene's germline CDR1 is KGHDR and CDR2 SFDVKD.

The origin of this receptor is a donor aged 50 or older with non-small cell lung cancer. This sample comprised PBMCs, obtained before or after stereotactic body radiation therapy (not recorded which). V and J are TRBV24-1 and TRBJ2-1; possible D gene TRBD1, 6 bases. As DNA, the CDR3 is TGTGCCACCAGGGACAGAAACAATGAGCAGTTCTTC. Translating gives CATRDRNNEQFF.